Below, 25 T cell receptor beta chains from the same sample are listed, as sequenced in a study of T cells in Graves' hyperthyroidism and ophthalmopathy. Template material for amplifying TCR beta CDR3 regions consisted of RNA transcripts. Initially, a first-round RT-PCR of the TCR CDR3 employed the HTBI primer set. MiXCR, run by TCRdb on the multiplex PCR reads, gives a single entry per CDR3 protein. The data show almost 250,000 distinct CDR3 sequences, approximately 25% seen once. The sample taken for sequencing was blood. Receptors were obtained from a woman aged 40 to 49 with Graves' ophthalmopathy.

The chain combines TRBV5-1 with TRBJ2-2, with D possibly called TRBD1 or TRBD2 (5 bases each). Looked up from germline, CDR1 is SGHRS and CDR2 is YFSETQ. Trimming left V 2 bases short and J 0 bases short, with 11 bases between. The CDR3 spans 16 residues. The CDR3 reads CASSLGRGANTGELFF. In DNA form, the CDR3 reads TGCGCCAGCAGCTTAGGACGGGGCGCGAACACCGGGGAGCTGTTTTTT.

This clonotype was counted at least ten times. This chain links TRBV20-1 with TRBJ2-7; 8 bases fit TRBD2. The V segment lost 3 bases and the J segment 0 bases; nucleotides outside the gene matches: 7. The CDR3 consists of 15 residues. Germline values: CDR1 DFQATT, CDR2 SNEGSKA (reference sequence). The CDR3 region has the DNA TGCAGTGCTAGTTCGCCGGGAGGGGTCTCCTACGAGCAGTACTTC. As protein: CSASSPGGVSYEQYF.

This clonotype occurred many times. The J gene is TRBJ1-2, the V gene TRBV12-3 or TRBV12-4; D is ambiguous. This CDR3 contains 14 residues. V gave up 3 bases and J gave up 4 bases, with 12 bases separating them. The CDR3 is CASSLIMGPYGYTF. CDR3 coding DNA: TGTGCCAGCAGTTTGATTATGGGCCCCTATGGCTACACCTTC.

This clonotype was counted ten times or more. J is TRBJ2-7 and V is TRBV24-1, with 9 bases identical to TRBD2. In germline, CDR1 is KGHDR, CDR2 SFDVKD. J was trimmed by 0 bases and V by 7 bases; bases with no gene match: 6. This CDR3 region has 15 residues. The CDR3 coding sequence is TGTGCCACCAGCAAAGCGGGAGGATCCTCCTACGAGCAGTACTTC. Protein sequence: CATSKAGGSSYEQYF.

Ten or more counts support this clonotype. The gene calls are TRBV7-6 and TRBJ1-1; D call uncertain. The V end lost 5 bases, the J end lost 10 bases, and 17 bases lay between the germline ends. This CDR3 comprises 13 residues. Germline lookup yields CDR1 SGHVS and CDR2 FNYEAQ. The CDR3 DNA sequence: TGTGCCAGCAGCACCTTTGCTGGTACCGCAGCTTTCTTT. Translated, it gives CASSTFAGTAAFF.

This clonotype has a count of ten or more. This rearrangement joins TRBV20-1 to TRBJ2-5; TRBD1 matches at 8 bases. CDR1 is DFQATT, CDR2 SNEGSKA, per germline (reference sequence). V was clipped by 3 bases and J by 4 bases; unmatched bases: 10. There are 15 residues in the CDR3. CDR3 sequence (DNA): TGCAGTGCTAGGACCGGGACAGGTCTTTTAGAGACCCAGTACTTC. Translation: CSARTGTGLLETQYF.

This clonotype has a count of ten or more. The chain employs TRBV4-1 and TRBJ2-7; D is perhaps TRBD1 (5 bases). The germline V and J ends were trimmed by 0 bases and 2 bases, with 8 bases remaining between them. The CDR3 has 14 residues. Per the germline V gene, CDR1 is MGHRA and CDR2 is YSYEKL. CDR3 sequence: CASSQEGRAYEQYF. The CDR3, as DNA: TGCGCCAGCAGCCAAGAAGGCAGGGCCTACGAGCAGTACTTC.

This clonotype was picked up many times. The V call is TRBV6-1, the J call TRBJ1-5; TRBD1 agrees at 8 bases. The CDR3 consists of 14 residues. With V trimmed by 6 bases and J by 1 base, 2 bases remained unmatched. Germline CDR1 reads MNHNS; CDR2 reads SASEGT. The CDR3 DNA is TGTGCCAGCAGGCAGGGGGCAAGCAATCAGCCCCAGCATTTT. It is translated as CASRQGASNQPQHF.

This clonotype has a count of ten or more. The chain uses TRBV12-3 or TRBV12-4 and TRBJ2-7; D possibly corresponds to TRBD1 (6 bases). With 5 bases removed from V and 3 bases from J, the gap between germline ends came to 17 bases. This CDR3 is built from 15 residues. The chain's CDR3 is CASSTGPYSSYEQYF. The CDR3 coding sequence is TGTGCCAGCAGTACAGGGCCCTATTCGAGCTACGAGCAGTACTTC.

This clonotype came up many times. The chain couples TRBV2 to TRBJ2-5; D is ambiguous. CDR3 length: 11 residues. The V end lost 3 bases, the J end lost 5 bases, and 4 bases lay between the germline ends. Per the germline V gene, CDR1 is SNHLY and CDR2 is FYNNEI. CDR3 residues: CASSEEETQYF. CDR3 nucleotide sequence: TGTGCCAGCAGTGAGGAGGAGACCCAGTACTTC. The full variable domain, its missing parts supplied by reference TRBV2 and TRBJ2-5, is EPEVTQTPSHQVTQMGQEVILRCVPISNHLYFYWYRQILGQKVEFLVSFYNNEISEKSEIFDDQFSVERPDGSNFTLKIRSTKLEDSAMYFCASSEEETQYFGPGTRLLVL.

The chain is built from TRBV6-1 and TRBJ1-1; unclear D gene. Trimming left V 8 bases short and J 1 base short, with 14 bases between. Germline values: CDR1 MNHNS, CDR2 SASEGT. There are 14 residues in the CDR3. The CDR3 spells CASGVGGTNTEAFF. CDR3 in DNA: TGTGCCAGCGGGGTCGGAGGAACGAACACTGAAGCTTTCTTT.

This clonotype was seen at least ten times. V usage is TRBV12-3 or TRBV12-4 and J usage is TRBJ1-6, with TRBD1 matching 11 bases. This CDR3 is 17 amino acids long. V lost 6 bases and J lost 7; bases outside the gene matches: 11. This CDR3 reads CASSQKGQGVLNSPLHF. The CDR3 nucleotides are TGTGCCAGCAGCCAAAAGGGACAGGGGGTGCTAAATTCACCCCTCCACTTT.

This clonotype was detected many times. The V call is TRBV29-1, the J call TRBJ2-7; D unclear. V was clipped by 4 bases and J by 1 base, with 8 bases between them. This CDR3 is 12 amino acids long. Germline V gene sequence: CDR1 SQVTM, CDR2 ANQGSEA. CDR3 DNA: TGCAGCGTTGTCGGGCTTTCCTACGAGCAGTACTTC. It codes for CSVVGLSYEQYF.

This clonotype was counted at least ten times. The genes are TRBV12-3 or TRBV12-4 and TRBJ1-1; tentative D call: TRBD1 (5 bases). The CDR3 extends over 17 amino acids. Trimming removed 6 bases at V and 3 bases at J, with 23 bases between. CDR3 sequence: CASSYQPGGIRDTEAFF. The CDR3 DNA reads TGTGCCAGCAGCTACCAGCCCGGGGGAATCAGGGACACTGAAGCTTTCTTT.

This clonotype has a count of ten or more. The genes are TRBV20-1 and TRBJ2-6; 8 bases agree with TRBD1. Germline CDR1 and CDR2: DFQATT and SNEGSKA (reference sequence). The CDR3 runs to 15 residues. V was pared by 3 bases and J by 4 bases, with 5 bases of the junction left unmatched. The CDR3 is CSASVQGAGANVLTF. As DNA, the CDR3 is TGCAGTGCTAGCGTTCAGGGGGCAGGGGCCAACGTCCTGACTTTC.

Concerning this clonotype itself: The junction differs from germline at one of its ends, possibly a read error. The V call is TRBV4-2, the J call TRBJ2-3; TRBD2 matches 7 bases. The CDR3 is 14 residues long. The germline V gene has CDR1 LGHNA and CDR2 YNFKEQ. CDR3 amino acids: CASSPGGNTDSQYF. The DNA of the CDR3 is TGTGCCAGCAGCCCGGGGGGAAACACAGATTCGCAGTATTTT.

This clonotype was detected many times. V and J are TRBV6-5 and TRBJ1-1, with 8 positions matching TRBD1. Trimming took 6 bases from V and 1 from J; bases not matched to a gene: 4. Per the germline V gene, CDR1 is MNHEY and CDR2 is SVGAGI. This CDR3 is built from 14 residues. CDR3 nucleotide sequence: TGTGCCAGCAGCCGGACAGGGAAGAACACTGAAGCTTTCTTT. As protein: CASSRTGKNTEAFF.

As concerns this clonotype: A much larger clone lies one base from this, so it may be a read error. The V gene is TRBV6-1, the J gene TRBJ1-3; D gene unclear. Per the germline V gene, CDR1 is MNHNS and CDR2 is SASEGT. The CDR3 length is 14 residues. V was trimmed by 0 bases and J by 4 bases, leaving 7 bases between them. CDR3: CASSEALRGNTIYF. The CDR3 DNA reads TGTGCCAGCAGTGAAGCGCTTCGGGGAAACACCATATATTTT.

This clonotype occurred many times. The rearrangement uses TRBV7-8 and TRBJ2-4; tentative D call: TRBD1 (6 bases). V lost 5 bases and J 9 bases, leaving 11 bases between the germline ends. Germline CDR1 reads SGHVS; CDR2 reads FQNEAQ. This CDR3 region has 12 residues. CDR3 in DNA: TGTGCCAGCAGCCCCCAGGGGCGCATTCAGTACTTC. This sequence encodes CASSPQGRIQYF.

Ten or more counts support this clonotype. The chain links TRBV4-2 to TRBJ2-7, with D perhaps TRBD2 (7 bases). V gave up 4 bases and J gave up 0 bases, with 13 bases separating them. The CDR3 consists of 15 residues. Germline CDR1 reads LGHNA; CDR2 reads YNFKEQ. The CDR3 loop reads CASSPRRGGSYEQYF. The DNA for the CDR3 is TGTGCCAGCAGCCCTCGGAGGGGGGGCTCCTACGAGCAGTACTTC.

This clonotype was seen many times. V usage is TRBV29-1 and J usage is TRBJ1-1, with D unresolved. Per the germline V gene, CDR1 is SQVTM and CDR2 is ANQGSEA. V lost 3 bases to trimming and J lost 1 base, with 15 bases between them. The CDR3 has 15 residues. The CDR3 sequence is CSVDGQAKGNTEAFF. In DNA, the CDR3 is TGCAGCGTTGATGGCCAGGCCAAGGGGAACACTGAAGCTTTCTTT. Complete variable domain (other parts from reference TRBV29-1 and TRBJ1-1): SAVISQKPSRDICQRGTSLTIQCQVDSQVTMMFWYRQQPGQSLTLIATANQGSEATYESGFVIDKFPISRPNLTFSTLTVSNMSPEDSSIYLCSVDGQAKGNTEAFFGQGTRLTVV.

This clonotype was counted many times. One end of the junction varies from germline; a read error may be responsible. This chain uses TRBV20-1 with TRBJ1-5, with 9 bases identical to TRBD1. The germline CDR1 and CDR2 sequences are DFQATT and SNEGSKA (reference sequence). This CDR3 comprises 13 residues. As DNA, the CDR3 is TGCAGTGCGAGAGGACAGGGGACTCAGCCCCAGCATTTT. It codes for CSARGQGTQPQHF.

In its sample, this clonotype was seen many times. The chain carries TRBV28 and TRBJ1-6, with 8 bases that match TRBD1. This CDR3 comprises 15 residues. The trim removed 6 bases at V and 6 bases at J, leaving 7 bases unmatched. Germline V gives CDR1 MDHEN, CDR2 SYDVKM. The CDR3 here is CASSRRGRSNSPLHF. The CDR3 nucleotides read TGTGCCAGCAGCCGCAGGGGGCGCAGTAATTCACCCCTCCACTTT.

This clonotype was detected many times. V is TRBV6-5 and J is TRBJ2-5, with 8 nucleotides matching TRBD2. CDR1 is MNHEY, CDR2 SVGAGI, per germline. Trimming removed 6 bases from V and 4 bases from J; junction bases left unmatched: 4. The CDR3 has 13 amino acids. The CDR3 bases are TGTGCCAGCAGGGCCCTAGCGGGAGAGACCCAGTACTTC. Translating it yields CASRALAGETQYF.

This clonotype was detected many times. J is TRBJ1-2 and V is TRBV28; 9 bases match TRBD1. Trimming cost V 5 bases and J 4 bases; bases outside gene matches: 2. The CDR3 is 13 amino acids. Germline V gives CDR1 MDHEN, CDR2 SYDVKM. In DNA, the CDR3 is TGTGCCAGCAGTACAGGGGGCACCTATGGCTACACCTTC. This sequence encodes CASSTGGTYGYTF.